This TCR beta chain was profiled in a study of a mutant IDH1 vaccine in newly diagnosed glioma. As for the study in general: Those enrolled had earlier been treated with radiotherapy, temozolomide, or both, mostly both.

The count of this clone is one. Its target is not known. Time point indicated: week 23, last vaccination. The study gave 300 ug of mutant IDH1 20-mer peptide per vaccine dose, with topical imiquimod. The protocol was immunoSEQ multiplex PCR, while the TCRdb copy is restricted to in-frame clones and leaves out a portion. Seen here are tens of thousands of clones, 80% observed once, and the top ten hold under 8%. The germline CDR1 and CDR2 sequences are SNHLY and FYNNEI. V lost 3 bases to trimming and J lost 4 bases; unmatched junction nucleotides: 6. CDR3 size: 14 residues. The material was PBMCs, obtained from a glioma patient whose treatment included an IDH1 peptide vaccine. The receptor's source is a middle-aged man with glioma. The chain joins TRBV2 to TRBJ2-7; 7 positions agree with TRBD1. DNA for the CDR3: TGTGCCAGCAGTGATTTAGAGGGGGCGTACGAGCAGTACTTC. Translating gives CASSDLEGAYEQYF.